The T cell receptor beta chain under discussion was sequenced for a study of blood T cell repertoires in COVID-19. Original processing notes: Reference gene primers were amplified, and this amplification served to estimate nucleated cell counts. The method was immunoSEQ multiplex PCR; TCRdb's version includes in-frame clones alone and lacks a portion of them. That table supplies the V and J calls and clone size; D and trimming were determined from the DNA. The sample lists about 150,000 clones, 84% occurring once. The CDR3 runs 15 residues. The germline V gene has CDR1 SGHAT and CDR2 FQNNGV. V lost 1 base and J 2 bases, leaving 12 bases between the germline ends.

Sequenced sample: peripheral blood. The chain links TRBV11-2 to TRBJ2-7, with D possibly TRBD1 on 5 matching bases. The clonotype originates from a man aged 65 to 85 with acute or convalescent COVID-19. The CDR3 DNA reads TGTGCCAGCAGCTTAGGGACACTATCGACCTACGAGCAGTACTTC. This sequence encodes CASSLGTLSTYEQYF.